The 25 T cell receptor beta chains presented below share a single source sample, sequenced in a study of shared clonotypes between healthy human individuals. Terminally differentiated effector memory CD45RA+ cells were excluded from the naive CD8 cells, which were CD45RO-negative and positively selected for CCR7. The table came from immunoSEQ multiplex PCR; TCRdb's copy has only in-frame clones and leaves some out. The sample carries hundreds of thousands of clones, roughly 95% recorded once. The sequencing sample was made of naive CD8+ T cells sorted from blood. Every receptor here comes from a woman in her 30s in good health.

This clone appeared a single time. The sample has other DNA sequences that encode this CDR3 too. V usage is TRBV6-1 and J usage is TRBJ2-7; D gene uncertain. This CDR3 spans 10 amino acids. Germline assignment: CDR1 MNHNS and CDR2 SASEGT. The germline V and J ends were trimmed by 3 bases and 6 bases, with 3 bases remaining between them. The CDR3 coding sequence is TGTGCCAGCAGTGACGGCGAGCAGTACTTC. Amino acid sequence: CASSDGEQYF.

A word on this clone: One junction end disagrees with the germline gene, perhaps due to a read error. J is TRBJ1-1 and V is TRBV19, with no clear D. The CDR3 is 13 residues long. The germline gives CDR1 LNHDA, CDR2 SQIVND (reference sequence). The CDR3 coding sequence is TGTGCCAGTAGAATAGCGCAGAACACTGAAGCTTTCTTT. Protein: CASRIAQNTEAFF.

The CDR3 protein is CASSPGSFRDSSVGGYTF. The CDR3, as DNA: TGTGCCAGCTCACCAGGGTCTTTTCGGGACAGCTCGGTTGGAGGCTACACCTTC. V usage is TRBV18 and J usage is TRBJ1-2; 7 bases fit TRBD1. The CDR3 has 18 residues. Germline loops: CDR1 KGHSH, CDR2 LQKENI. V was pared by 2 bases and J by 8 bases, with 20 bases of the junction left unmatched.

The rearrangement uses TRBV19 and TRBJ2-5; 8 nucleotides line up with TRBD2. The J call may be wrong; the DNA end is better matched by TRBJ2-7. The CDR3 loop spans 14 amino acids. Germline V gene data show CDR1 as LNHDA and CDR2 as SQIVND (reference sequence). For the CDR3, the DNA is TGTGCCAGTAATGAGGCGGGAGGCAGAAACGAGCAGTACTTC. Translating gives CASNEAGGRNEQYF.

DNA of the CDR3: TGTGCCAGCAGTTTGGGACTAGCGGGAATACATGAGCAGTTCTTC. It translates to CASSLGLAGIHEQFF. The chain recombines TRBV27 with TRBJ2-1; 13 nucleotides align to TRBD2. V lost 3 bases to trimming and J lost 8 bases; unmatched junction nucleotides: 4. The CDR3 runs to 15 residues. CDR1 is MNHEY, CDR2 SMNVEV, per germline (reference sequence).

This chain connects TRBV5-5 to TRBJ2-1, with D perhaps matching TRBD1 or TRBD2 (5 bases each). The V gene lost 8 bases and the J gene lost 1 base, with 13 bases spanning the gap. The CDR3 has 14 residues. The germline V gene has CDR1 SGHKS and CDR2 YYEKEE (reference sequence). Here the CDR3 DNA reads TGTGCCAGTTCCCGGGACGGGTCCTACAATGAGCAGTTCTTC. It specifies CASSRDGSYNEQFF. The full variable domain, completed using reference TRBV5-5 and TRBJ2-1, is DAGVTQSPTHLIKTRGQQVTLRCSPISGHKSVSWYQQVLGQGPQFIFQYYEKEERGRGNFPDRFSARQFPNYSSELNVNALLLGDSALYLCASSRDGSYNEQFFGPGTRLTVL.

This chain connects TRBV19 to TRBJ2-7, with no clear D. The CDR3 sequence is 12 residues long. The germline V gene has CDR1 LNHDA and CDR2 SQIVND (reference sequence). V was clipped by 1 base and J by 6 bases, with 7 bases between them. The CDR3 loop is CASSIGTSEQYF. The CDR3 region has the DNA TGTGCCAGTAGTATAGGGACGTCCGAGCAGTACTTC.

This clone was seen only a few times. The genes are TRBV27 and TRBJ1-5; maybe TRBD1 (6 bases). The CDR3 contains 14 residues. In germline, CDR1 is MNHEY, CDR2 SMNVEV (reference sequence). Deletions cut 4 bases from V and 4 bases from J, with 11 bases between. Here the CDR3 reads CASSYTGTNQPQHF. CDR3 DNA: TGTGCCAGCAGTTATACAGGGACGAATCAGCCCCAGCATTTT.

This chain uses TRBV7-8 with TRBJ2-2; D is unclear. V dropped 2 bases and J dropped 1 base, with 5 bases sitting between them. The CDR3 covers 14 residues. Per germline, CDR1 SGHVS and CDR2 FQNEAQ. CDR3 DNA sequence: TGTGCCAGCAGCTTATCTCGGAACACCGGGGAGCTGTTTTTT. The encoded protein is CASSLSRNTGELFF.

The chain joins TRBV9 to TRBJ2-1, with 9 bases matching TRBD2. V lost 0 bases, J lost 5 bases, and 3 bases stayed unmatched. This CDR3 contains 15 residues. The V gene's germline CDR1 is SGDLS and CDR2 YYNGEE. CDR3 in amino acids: CASSVGGTSNNEQFF. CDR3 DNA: TGTGCCAGCAGCGTAGGAGGGACTAGCAACAATGAGCAGTTCTTC.

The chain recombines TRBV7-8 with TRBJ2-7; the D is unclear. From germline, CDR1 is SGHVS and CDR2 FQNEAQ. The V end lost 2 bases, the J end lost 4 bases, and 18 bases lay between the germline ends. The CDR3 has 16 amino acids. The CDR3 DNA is TGTGCCAGCAGCTTAATTGGTGGAGTGACCCTATACGAGCAGTACTTC. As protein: CASSLIGGVTLYEQYF.

CDR3 in DNA: TGTGCCAGCAGCTTAGTGTGGCAGGGAGGAACTGAAGCTTTCTTT. Translation: CASSLVWQGGTEAFF. The genes are TRBV7-2 and TRBJ1-1, with D possibly matching TRBD1 (5 bases). The germline CDR1 and CDR2 sequences are SGHTA and FQGNSA. The V and J ends lost 1 base and 5 bases respectively, with 14 bases between them. This CDR3 comprises 15 residues. The entire variable domain, with the rest obtained from reference TRBV7-2 and TRBJ1-1, is as follows: GAGVSQSPSNKVTEKGKDVELRCDPISGHTALYWYRQSLGQGLEFLIYFQGNSAPDKSGLPSDRFSAERTGGSVSTLTIQRTQQEDSAVYLCASSLVWQGGTEAFFGQGTRLTVV.

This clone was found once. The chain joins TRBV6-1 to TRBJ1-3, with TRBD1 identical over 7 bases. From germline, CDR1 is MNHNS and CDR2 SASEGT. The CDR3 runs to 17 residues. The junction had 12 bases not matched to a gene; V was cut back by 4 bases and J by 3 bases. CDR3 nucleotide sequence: TGTGCCAGCAGTGTTCGGACAGGCTTCTTCAGTGGAAACACCATATATTTT. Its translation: CASSVRTGFFSGNTIYF.

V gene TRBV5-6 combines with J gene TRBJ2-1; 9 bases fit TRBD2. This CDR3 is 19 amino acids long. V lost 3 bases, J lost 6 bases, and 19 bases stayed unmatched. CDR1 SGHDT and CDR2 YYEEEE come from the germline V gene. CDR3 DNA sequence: TGTGCCAGCAGCTCCTCCGGGACTAGCAATCAGCGTGGTGGCAATGAGCAGTTCTTC. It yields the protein CASSSSGTSNQRGGNEQFF.

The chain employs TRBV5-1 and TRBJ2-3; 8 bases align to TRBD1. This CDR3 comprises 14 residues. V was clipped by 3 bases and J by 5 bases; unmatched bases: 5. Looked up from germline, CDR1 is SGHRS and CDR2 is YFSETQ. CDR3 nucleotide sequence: TGCGCCAGCAGCTCGTGGACAGGGCAAGATACGCAGTATTTT. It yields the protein CASSSWTGQDTQYF.

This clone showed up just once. In nucleotides, the CDR3 is TGTGCCAGCAGCGTAGTAGGGCCAGGGGGTGGCTACACCTTC. Its translation is CASSVVGPGGGYTF. The rearrangement links TRBV9 to TRBJ1-2; the match to TRBD1 covers 7 bases. The CDR3 has 14 amino acids. Looked up from germline, CDR1 is SGDLS and CDR2 is YYNGEE. Trimming removed 0 bases from V and 7 bases from J; junction bases left unmatched: 6.

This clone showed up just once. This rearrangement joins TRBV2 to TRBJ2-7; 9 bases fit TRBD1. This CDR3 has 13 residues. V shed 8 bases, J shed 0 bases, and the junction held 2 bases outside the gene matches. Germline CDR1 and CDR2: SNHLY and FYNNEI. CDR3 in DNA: TGTGCCAGCGGACAGGGGACCTCCTACGAGCAGTACTTC. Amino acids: CASGQGTSYEQYF.

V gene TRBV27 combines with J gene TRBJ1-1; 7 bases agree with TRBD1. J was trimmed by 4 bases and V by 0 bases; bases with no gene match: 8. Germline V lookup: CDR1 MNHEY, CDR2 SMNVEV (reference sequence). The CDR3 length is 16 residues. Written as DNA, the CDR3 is TGTGCCAGCAGTTTATCGAAGGGGGCAATGGCCACTGAAGCTTTCTTT. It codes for CASSLSKGAMATEAFF.

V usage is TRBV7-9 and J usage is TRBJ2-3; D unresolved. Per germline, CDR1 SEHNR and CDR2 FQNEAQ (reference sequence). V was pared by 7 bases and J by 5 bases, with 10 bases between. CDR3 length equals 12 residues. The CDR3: CASNVKVDTQYF. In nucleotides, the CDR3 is TGTGCCAGCAACGTCAAGGTAGATACGCAGTATTTT.

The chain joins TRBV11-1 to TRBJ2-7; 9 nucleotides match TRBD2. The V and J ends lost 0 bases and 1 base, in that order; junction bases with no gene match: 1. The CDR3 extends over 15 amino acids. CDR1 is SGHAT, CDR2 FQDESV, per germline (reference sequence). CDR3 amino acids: CASSLASGRSYEQYF. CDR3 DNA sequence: TGTGCCAGCAGCTTAGCTAGCGGGAGATCCTACGAGCAGTACTTC.

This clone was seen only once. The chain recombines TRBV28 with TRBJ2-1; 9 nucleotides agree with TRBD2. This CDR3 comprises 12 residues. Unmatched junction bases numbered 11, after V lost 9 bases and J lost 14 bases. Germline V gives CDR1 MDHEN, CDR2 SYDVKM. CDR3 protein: CASSGSGGMEFF. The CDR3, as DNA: TGTGCCAGTAGCGGGAGTGGAGGGATGGAGTTCTTC.

The CDR3 reads CASSEDASYEQYF. The CDR3 DNA reads TGTGCCAGCAGTGAAGACGCCTCATACGAGCAGTACTTC. The chain joins TRBV2 to TRBJ2-7; D is undetermined. The CDR3 sequence is 13 residues long. Between the trimmed V and J ends, which lost 1 base and 4 bases, there was a span of 8 bases. Germline values: CDR1 SNHLY, CDR2 FYNNEI.

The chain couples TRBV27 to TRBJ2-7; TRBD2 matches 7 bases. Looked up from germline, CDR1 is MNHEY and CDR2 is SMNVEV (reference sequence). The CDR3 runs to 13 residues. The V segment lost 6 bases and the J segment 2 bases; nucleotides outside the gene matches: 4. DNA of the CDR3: TGTGCCAGCAGCACCGGGACTACCTACGAGCAGTACTTC. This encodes CASSTGTTYEQYF.

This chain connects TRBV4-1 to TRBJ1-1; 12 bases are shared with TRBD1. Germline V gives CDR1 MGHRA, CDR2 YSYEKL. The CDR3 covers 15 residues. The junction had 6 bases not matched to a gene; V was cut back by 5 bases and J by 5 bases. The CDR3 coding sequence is TGCGCCAGCAGCGCCCGGGACAGGGGGCGAACTGAAGCTTTCTTT. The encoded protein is CASSARDRGRTEAFF.

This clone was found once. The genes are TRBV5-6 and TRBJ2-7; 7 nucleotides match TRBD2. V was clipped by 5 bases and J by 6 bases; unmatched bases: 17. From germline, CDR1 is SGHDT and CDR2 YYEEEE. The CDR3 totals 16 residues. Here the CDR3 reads CASSWGVAGVFGEQYF. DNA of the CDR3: TGTGCCAGCAGTTGGGGTGTCGCGGGAGTATTCGGCGAGCAGTACTTC.